The 6 T cell receptor beta chains below come from one sample, sequenced in a study of technical replicates of blood from a few donors. Profiled with immunoSEQ multiplex PCR; TCRdb holds only in-frame clones, not every one. The repertoire holds about 44,000 clones, with around 96% as singletons. The sample comprised T cells isolated from PBMCs. The origin of the receptors is a human donor in good health.

This rearrangement joins TRBV5-1 to TRBJ1-1; D is ambiguous. The V gene's germline CDR1 is SGHRS and CDR2 YFSETQ. Deletions cut 1 base from V and 4 bases from J, with 11 bases between. The length of the CDR3 is 14 residues. The CDR3 nucleotides are TGCGCCAGCAGCTTGCTGCAGGTTAGCACTGAAGCTTTCTTT. Its translation is CASSLLQVSTEAFF.

In the case of this clone: Other DNA sequences from this sample encode an identical CDR3 as well. V is TRBV29-1 and J is TRBJ2-2; D unresolved. The ends were cut back, 4 bases at V and 3 bases at J, with 3 bases in the middle. The germline V gene has CDR1 SQVTM and CDR2 ANQGSEA. CDR3 length: 11 residues. CDR3 coding DNA: TGCAGCGTTGCCGACACCGGGGAGCTGTTTTTT. Its protein product is CSVADTGELFF.

The J gene is TRBJ2-7, the V gene TRBV7-9; 9 nucleotides align to TRBD1. Trimming took 5 bases from V and 3 from J; bases not matched to a gene: 5. The CDR3 extends over 14 amino acids. CDR1 SEHNR and CDR2 FQNEAQ come from the germline V gene (reference sequence). Written as DNA, the CDR3 is TGTGCCAGCAGCCAGACAGGGGGAGACTACGAGCAGTACTTC. It translates to CASSQTGGDYEQYF. The whole variable domain, remainder taken from reference TRBV7-9 and TRBJ2-7, is DTGVSQNPRHKITKRGQNVTFRCDPISEHNRLYWYRQTLGQGPEFLTYFQNEAQLEKSRLLSDRFSAERPKGSFSTLEIQRTEQGDSAMYLCASSQTGGDYEQYFGPGTRLTVT.

The J gene is TRBJ2-7, the V gene TRBV20-1, with D unclear. CDR3 length: 11 amino acids. Germline values: CDR1 DFQATT, CDR2 SNEGSKA (reference sequence). Trimming took off 4 bases at V and 3 bases at J, with 7 bases between the two ends. For the CDR3, the DNA is TGCAGTGCTAAGCCTTACTACGAGCAGTACTTC. Protein product: CSAKPYYEQYF.

V gene TRBV9 combines with J gene TRBJ1-1; D unclear. Germline CDR1 reads SGDLS; CDR2 reads YYNGEE. The V and J ends lost 5 bases and 1 base respectively, with 9 bases between them. This CDR3 is built from 13 residues. Here the CDR3 reads CASSSQENTEAFF. CDR3 in DNA: TGTGCCAGCAGTTCCCAGGAGAACACTGAAGCTTTCTTT.

The V and J genes are TRBV6-1 and TRBJ2-7; D gene uncertain. V lost 3 bases and J 3 bases, leaving 18 bases between the germline ends. There are 16 residues in the CDR3. Germline V gives CDR1 MNHNS, CDR2 SASEGT. This chain's CDR3 is CASSEVDNQPLYEQYF. CDR3 DNA: TGTGCCAGCAGTGAGGTCGACAACCAACCCCTCTACGAGCAGTACTTC.